This TCR beta chain derives from a study of blood T cells in healthy people across ages. Study as a whole: There was about one barcoded beta molecule captured by template switching per two T cells. Overall study findings and caveats: TCR beta diversity per million T cells fell roughly linearly with age. Donors of long life had a larger count of naive CD4+ cells and greater diversity than aged donors.

Drawn from each donor were 9 to 10 milliliters of peripheral blood. The sample holds a few counts of this clonotype. The antigen is not known. V was cut by 0 bases and J by 0 bases, with 25 bases left in between. Germline V CDR1 and CDR2: SQVTM, ANQGSEA. The CDR3 covers 20 residues. A sample-barcoded 5' primer and a J-beta primer mix were used in a second PCR of roughly 7 to 12 cycles. TCRdb re-called the 5' RACE reads with MiXCR, one entry per CDR3 protein. Of 730,000 or so distinct CDR3 sequences in the sample, 43% were seen once. V gene TRBV29-1 combines with J gene TRBJ2-3; D is tentatively TRBD1 or TRBD2 (5 bases each). The origin of this receptor is a woman in her sixties or seventies in good health. The sequenced material came from blood. In DNA, the CDR3 is TGCAGCGTTGAAGATCTTCAGGGAAGGCTAGCTAGAATTAGCACAGATACGCAGTATTTT. Translation gives CSVEDLQGRLARISTDTQYF.